The clone carrying this TCR beta chain was observed a few times. V lost 4 bases and J lost 8, with 23 bases in between. The CDR3 consists of 16 residues. From germline, CDR1 is ENHRY and CDR2 SYGVKD. The data stem from a study of T-cell reconstitution after alpha-beta-depleted transplantation in children. During its preparation, the TCRbeta library received unique molecular identifiers. One entry per CDR3 protein, called by TCRdb with MiXCR from the PCR reads. The sample has 350,000 to 400,000 distinct CDR3 sequences, approximately 20% seen once. The V gene is TRBV10-3, the J gene TRBJ1-1, with D perhaps TRBD1 (6 bases). The origin of this receptor is a human donor who donated a stem cell graft to a child with acute myeloid leukemia. The sample here was PBMCs from the stem cell graft donor, taken from the stem cell graft. CDR3 in amino acids: CAISAEGVTGKPEAFF. For the CDR3, the DNA is TGTGCCATCAGTGCTGAGGGGGTTACGGGGAAGCCAGAAGCTTTCTTT.